The clone carrying this T cell receptor beta chain was counted between two and nine times. The V and J ends lost 10 bases and 0 bases respectively, with 25 bases between them. CDR1 is SGHVS, CDR2 FNYEAQ, per germline. CDR3 size: 18 residues. TCRdb's copy holds only in-frame clones and misses some; the assay was immunoSEQ multiplex PCR. Here the sample spans some 700,000 clones, 80% to 90% being singletons. This sample stems from a study of shared T cell receptors in the human thymus. These same records also appear under a second study, on human thymus T cells. That publication notes: Thymic resections from corrective heart surgery supplied the tissue.

This receptor was taken from a girl under three years old with a congenital heart defect. The sample taken for sequencing was thymocytes. V gene TRBV7-6 combines with J gene TRBJ1-3; a possible D gene is TRBD1 (6 bases). CDR3 residues: CAIKLRGPSRSSGNTIYF. The DNA for the CDR3 is TGTGCCATCAAACTCAGGGGCCCCTCGAGAAGCTCTGGAAACACCATATATTTT.